This entry concerns a single T cell receptor (beta chain). Its antigen is unidentified. The sample is drawn from a study of T cells in narcolepsy. Study observations and caveats: Blood of same and different patients, but not healthy controls, reportedly held recurring autoreactive clonotypes.

Measured with immunoSEQ multiplex PCR; TCRdb has only the in-frame clones, and not every one. The sample records fewer than 40,000 clones, less than 85% being singletons. Germline lookup yields CDR1 MGHRA and CDR2 YSYEKL. The CDR3 consists of 13 residues. V was clipped by 1 base and J by 10 bases, with 13 bases between them. The gene calls are TRBV4-1 and TRBJ1-1; perhaps TRBD1 as D (6 bases). The sequence derives from a human donor with narcolepsy. Sequencing used CD45RA- memory CD4+ T cells from PBMCs. The CDR3 DNA is TGCGCCAGCAGCCAAGCAGGGGTTACAGGAGCTTTCTTT. It specifies CASSQAGVTGAFF.